The clone carrying this T cell receptor beta chain was seen repeatedly, ten times or more. Trimming removed 5 bases from V and 4 bases from J, with 21 bases in between. This CDR3 has 16 residues. Germline CDR1 is SGHRS and CDR2 is YFSETQ. Amplified TCR beta CDR3 regions came from RNA transcripts. A first-round RT-PCR of the TCR CDR3 used the HTBI primer set. TCRdb processed the multiplex PCR reads anew with MiXCR; each CDR3 protein has one entry. The sample carries 150,000 to 200,000 distinct CDR3 sequences, roughly 9.4% recorded once. Hyperthyroidism patients were newly diagnosed, had disease duration under 2 months, and were aged 18 to 65 years. This sample was taken from a study of T cells in Graves' hyperthyroidism and ophthalmopathy.

The sample comprised blood. This sequence joins TRBV5-1 and TRBJ1-1; D might be TRBD1 (6 bases). The receptor was isolated from a woman younger than 35 with Graves' hyperthyroidism that later progressed to Graves' ophthalmopathy. CDR3 sequence: CASRLAAGVTLTEAFF. Written as DNA, the CDR3 is TGCGCCAGCAGGCTCGCGGCAGGGGTTACACTCACTGAAGCTTTCTTT.